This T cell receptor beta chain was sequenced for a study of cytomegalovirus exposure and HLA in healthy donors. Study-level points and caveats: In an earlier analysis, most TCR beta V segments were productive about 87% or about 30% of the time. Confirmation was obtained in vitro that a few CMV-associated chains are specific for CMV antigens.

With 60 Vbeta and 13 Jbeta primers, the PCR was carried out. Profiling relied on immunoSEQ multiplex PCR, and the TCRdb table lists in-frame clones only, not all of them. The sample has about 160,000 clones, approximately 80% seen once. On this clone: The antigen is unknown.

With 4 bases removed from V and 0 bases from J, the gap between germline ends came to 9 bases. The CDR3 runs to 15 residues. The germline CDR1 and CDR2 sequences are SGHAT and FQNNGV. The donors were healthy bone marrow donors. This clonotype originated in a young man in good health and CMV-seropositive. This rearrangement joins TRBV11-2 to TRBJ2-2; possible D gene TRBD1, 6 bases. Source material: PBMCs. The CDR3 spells CASSSTGPNTGELFF. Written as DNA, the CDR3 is TGTGCCAGCAGCTCAACAGGGCCGAACACCGGGGAGCTGTTTTTT.